The following is a T cell receptor (beta chain) sequence with its context. Authors' analysis steps: Researchers report that nucleated cell counts were estimated from reference gene primer amplification. Repertoires were generated with immunoSEQ multiplex PCR, while TCRdb's copy carries only in-frame clones and drops some. The D gene and trimming were derived from the DNA, and the V and J assignments and clone size from that table. This sample has about 240,000 clones; approximately 80% occur once, and the top ten carry roughly a tenth. These data belong to a study of blood T cell repertoires in COVID-19. Whole-study context: Sources were T cells, B-cell-depleted T cells, or PBMCs; the material itself was cDNA or gDNA.

CDR1 SGHKS and CDR2 YYEKEE come from the germline V gene (reference sequence). Trimming left V 4 bases short and J 1 base short, with 15 bases between. The CDR3 sequence is 17 residues long. The clonotype was recovered from a woman older than 75 with acute or convalescent COVID-19. Input material: peripheral blood. The J gene is TRBJ2-6, the V gene TRBV5-5, with D perhaps matching TRBD1 (6 bases). CDR3 bases: TGTGCCAGCAGCCCGACAGGCCGACCTTCTGGGGCCAACGTCCTGACTTTC. Protein: CASSPTGRPSGANVLTF.